This T cell receptor (beta chain) comes out of a study of T-cell reconstitution after alpha-beta-depleted transplantation in children. Points on this clonotype: The antigen is unknown.

Study conclusions and caveats: Fresh T-cell production supplied most of the T-cell counts and diversity seen one year after transplant. Two months or so post-transplant, alpha-beta T cells reportedly derived from several hundred expanded graft clones.

Unique molecular identifiers were used in preparing the TCRbeta library. TCRdb processed the PCR reads anew with MiXCR; each CDR3 protein has one entry. The sample lists about 200,000 distinct CDR3 sequences, approximately 19% occurring once. Trimming cost V 0 bases and J 6 bases, with 6 bases left between them. Germline V gene data show CDR1 as DFQATT and CDR2 as SNEGSKA (reference sequence). The CDR3 has 12 amino acids. This sequence was found in a male patient under 10 years old who had a stem cell transplant for acute lymphoblastic leukemia, so the T cells may come from the graft donor. Sequencing used PBMCs, mostly from graft donor cells, obtained 360 days after TCRalphabeta/CD19-depleted stem cell transplant. The gene calls are TRBV20-1 and TRBJ1-3, with unresolved D. CDR3 nucleotide sequence: TGCAGTGCTAGAGATGTTAAAAACACCATATATTTT. This codes for CSARDVKNTIYF.